Shown below are 26 T cell receptor beta chains from a single sample sequenced in a study of persistence of HIV-infected CD4 T cells. This was the immunoSEQ version 4 assay in survey mode. Sequenced by immunoSEQ multiplex PCR; TCRdb stores in-frame clones only, minus some. The data show 35,000 to 40,000 clones, roughly 86% seen once. Nonspecific anti-CD3/anti-CD28 bead stimulation represents the broad CD4+ T cell repertoire. Responding CD4+ T cells were sorted by upregulation of both CD40 ligand and CD69. These receptors are not linked to any known antigen. Specimen: CD4+ T cells sorted from PBMCs after approximately 19-hour stimulation, collected from a patient who received antiretroviral therapy. Source of these receptors: an adult man with HIV who was CMV-seropositive.

The chain uses TRBV19 and TRBJ1-5; tentative D call: TRBD1 (6 bases). This CDR3 has 17 amino acids. The V end lost 1 base, the J end lost 2 bases, and 15 bases lay between the germline ends. The germline CDR1 and CDR2 sequences are LNHDA and SQIVND (reference sequence). This CDR3 reads CASSIVSRGGGNQPQHF. The CDR3 coding sequence is TGTGCCAGTAGTATAGTTTCCAGGGGAGGGGGCAATCAGCCCCAGCATTTT.

The sample holds a few counts of this clone. V gene TRBV27 combines with J gene TRBJ1-6; no clear D gene. The V gene's germline CDR1 is MNHEY and CDR2 SMNVEV (reference sequence). The CDR3 length is 17 residues. V was trimmed by 4 bases and J by 7 bases, leaving 20 bases between them. The CDR3 nucleotides read TGTGCCAGCAGTTACCCCCCGGGTTACTCTAGGAATTCACCCCTCCACTTT. Translating it yields CASSYPPGYSRNSPLHF.

The V call is TRBV7-3, the J call TRBJ2-1; 8 positions match TRBD2. CDR1 is SGHTA, CDR2 FQGTGA, per germline. J gave up 0 bases and V 5 bases, and 6 bases lay outside the gene matches. The CDR3 runs 16 residues. As DNA, the CDR3 is TGTGCCAGCAGCCCCCTCGCGGGAGGCTCCTACAATGAGCAGTTCTTC. Translation gives CASSPLAGGSYNEQFF.

In its sample, this clone was seen a few times. V is TRBV7-9 and J is TRBJ1-1; the D gene is possibly TRBD1 (5 bases). Trimming took 8 bases from V and 1 from J, leaving 5 bases between them. Germline V gene sequence: CDR1 SEHNR, CDR2 FQNEAQ (reference sequence). This CDR3 contains 11 residues. CDR3 sequence reads: CASGANTEAFF. CDR3 nucleotides: TGTGCCAGCGGGGCGAACACTGAAGCTTTCTTT.

This sequence joins TRBV6-5 and TRBJ2-7, with TRBD1 matching 7 bases. Germline V lookup: CDR1 MNHEY, CDR2 SVGAGI. V trimming: 7 bases; J trimming: 4 bases; junction bases outside the gene matches: 7. The CDR3 is 13 amino acids. CDR3 in DNA: TGTGCCAGCATAGGGGGCTTCGGGTACGAGCAGTACTTC. It specifies CASIGGFGYEQYF.

This chain uses TRBV29-1 with TRBJ1-1, with D possibly being TRBD1 (6 bases). Germline V CDR1 and CDR2: SQVTM, ANQGSEA. The CDR3 has 13 residues. Trimming stripped 7 bases from V and 4 bases from J, with 16 bases between. CDR3 region: CSAGGGQSTEAFF. Here the CDR3 DNA reads TGCAGCGCTGGGGGGGGGCAAAGCACTGAAGCTTTCTTT. The full variable domain, with the rest looked up from reference TRBV29-1 and TRBJ1-1, is SAVISQKPSRDICQRGTSLTIQCQVDSQVTMMFWYRQQPGQSLTLIATANQGSEATYESGFVIDKFPISRPNLTFSTLTVSNMSPEDSSIYLCSAGGGQSTEAFFGQGTRLTVV.

The V and J genes are TRBV4-1 and TRBJ2-3; D not resolved. This CDR3 is built from 13 residues. The V and J ends lost 0 bases and 6 bases respectively, with 7 bases between them. Germline V gives CDR1 MGHRA, CDR2 YSYEKL. CDR3 region: CASSQETRDTQYF. CDR3 nucleotides: TGCGCCAGCAGCCAAGAAACCCGGGATACGCAGTATTTT.

V is TRBV3-1 (or the pseudogene TRBV3-2) and J is TRBJ2-3; 9 nucleotides agree with TRBD2. Looked up from germline, CDR1 is LGHDT and CDR2 is YNNKEL (reference sequence). J gave up 0 bases and V 1 base, and 2 bases lay outside the gene matches. The CDR3 totals 16 residues. The CDR3 DNA reads TGTGCCAGCAGCCAAGGACTAGCGGCTAGCACAGATACGCAGTATTTT. Protein: CASSQGLAASTDTQYF.

The chain uses TRBV6-5 and TRBJ1-6; 7 bases are a match to TRBD1. Trimming cost V 6 bases and J 7 bases; bases outside gene matches: 0. The CDR3 length is 12 residues. Per the germline V gene, CDR1 is MNHEY and CDR2 is SVGAGI. This CDR3 reads CASRQGNSPLHF. Here the CDR3 DNA reads TGTGCCAGCAGACAGGGGAATTCACCCCTCCACTTT.

The V call is TRBV6-1, the J call TRBJ1-5, with a weak D call TRBD1 (6 bases). The length of the CDR3 is 14 residues. Germline V gene sequence: CDR1 MNHNS, CDR2 SASEGT. Deletions cut 5 bases from V and 4 bases from J, with 12 bases between. CDR3 region: CASSKRGGNQPQHF. The CDR3, as DNA: TGTGCCAGCAGTAAGAGGGGGGGAAATCAGCCCCAGCATTTT.

This chain joins TRBV5-1 and TRBJ1-2, with D maybe TRBD1 (6 bases). The germline V gene encodes CDR1 SGHRS and CDR2 YFSETQ. This CDR3 has 14 residues. Deletions cut 5 bases from V and 3 bases from J, with 14 bases between. CDR3 residues: CASRLTPGDYGYTF. CDR3 coding DNA: TGCGCCAGCAGACTCACCCCAGGGGACTATGGCTACACCTTC.

The chain uses TRBV19 and TRBJ1-1; 11 nucleotides match TRBD1. CDR3 length: 16 residues. The V segment lost 5 bases and the J segment 4 bases; nucleotides outside the gene matches: 9. Germline V gene data show CDR1 as LNHDA and CDR2 as SQIVND (reference sequence). The CDR3 region has the DNA TGTGCCAGTAGTTCCGGACAGGGGGCATCGGTCACTGAAGCTTTCTTT. Its protein is CASSSGQGASVTEAFF. Variable domain in full (rest from reference TRBV19 and TRBJ1-1): DGGITQSPKYLFRKEGQNVTLSCEQNLNHDAMYWYRQDPGQGLRLIYYSQIVNDFQKGDIAEGYSVSREKKESFPLTVTSAQKNPTAFYLCASSSGQGASVTEAFFGQGTRLTVV.

Of note for this clone: Additional DNA sequences in this sample encode the identical CDR3. The chain joins TRBV5-1 to TRBJ2-7, with D possibly being TRBD2 (7 bases). Trimming cost V 1 base and J 2 bases, with 19 bases left between them. There are 17 residues in the CDR3. CDR1 SGHRS and CDR2 YFSETQ come from the germline V gene. CDR3: CASSLSGGKGGTYEQYF. The CDR3 nucleotides are TGCGCCAGCAGCTTGTCGGGGGGCAAGGGTGGGACCTACGAGCAGTACTTC. Full variable domain (missing parts from reference TRBV5-1 and TRBJ2-7): KAGVTQTPRYLIKTRGQQVTLSCSPISGHRSVSWYQQTPGQGLQFLFEYFSETQRNKGNFPGRFSGRQFSNSRSEMNVSTLELGDSALYLCASSLSGGKGGTYEQYFGPGTRLTVT.

This sequence joins TRBV28 and TRBJ1-2; D not certain. The germline V gene has CDR1 MDHEN and CDR2 SYDVKM. The CDR3 loop spans 13 amino acids. With 2 bases removed from V and 5 bases from J, the gap between germline ends came to 9 bases. The CDR3 here is CASSLTATYGYTF. The CDR3 DNA follows: TGTGCCAGCAGTTTAACGGCTACTTATGGCTACACCTTC.

The gene calls are TRBV5-4 and TRBJ1-6; D remains unclear. The V gene's germline CDR1 is SGHNT and CDR2 YYREEE (reference sequence). The V gene lost 0 bases and the J gene lost 11 bases, with 12 bases spanning the gap. This CDR3 contains 14 residues. The CDR3 loop reads CASSLGPSEAPLHF. DNA for the CDR3: TGTGCCAGCAGCTTGGGACCCTCGGAGGCACCCCTCCACTTT.

V gene TRBV7-3 combines with J gene TRBJ2-1, with 13 nucleotides matching TRBD2. The CDR3 consists of 18 residues. J gave up 4 bases and V 4 bases, and 10 bases lay outside the gene matches. Germline-derived CDR1 and CDR2 are SGHTA and FQGTGA. This CDR3 is CASSSGTSGIMWYNEQFF. The CDR3 coding sequence is TGTGCCAGCAGCTCGGGGACTAGCGGGATAATGTGGTACAATGAGCAGTTCTTC. The entire variable domain, with the rest obtained from reference TRBV7-3 and TRBJ2-1, is as follows: GAGVSQTPSNKVTEKGKYVELRCDPISGHTALYWYRQSLGQGPEFLIYFQGTGAADDSGLPNDRFFAVRPEGSVSTLKIQRTERGDSAVYLCASSSGTSGIMWYNEQFFGPGTRLTVL.

This clone was observed a few times. This chain joins TRBV4-2 and TRBJ1-5; D ambiguous. The CDR3 contains 17 residues. Between the trimmed V and J ends, which lost 0 bases and 0 bases, there was a span of 12 bases. The germline gives CDR1 LGHNA, CDR2 YNFKEQ. The CDR3 protein is CASSQDVRSYSNQPQHF. CDR3 nucleotides: TGTGCCAGCAGCCAAGATGTTCGCAGTTATAGCAATCAGCCCCAGCATTTT.

V usage is TRBV7-2 and J usage is TRBJ2-1; weak D call: TRBD2 (6 bases). The CDR3 has 16 residues. V dropped 1 base and J dropped 3 bases, with 13 bases sitting between them. CDR1 is SGHTA, CDR2 FQGNSA, per germline. CDR3 sequence (DNA): TGTGCCAGCAGCTTAGTTCTTAGCGGACACTACAATGAGCAGTTCTTC. This encodes CASSLVLSGHYNEQFF.

The chain employs TRBV10-3 and TRBJ1-5, with D perhaps matching TRBD1 (6 bases). Trimming removed 5 bases at V and 3 bases at J, with 11 bases between. This CDR3 contains 14 residues. Germline CDR1 is ENHRY and CDR2 is SYGVKD. CDR3 protein: CAISTPGDNQPQHF. As DNA, the CDR3 is TGTGCCATCAGTACTCCAGGGGACAATCAGCCCCAGCATTTT.

This clone is medium-sized within its sample. The chain is built from TRBV5-5 and TRBJ1-5; D gene unclear. The CDR3 extends over 15 amino acids. The V gene lost 1 base and the J gene lost 2 bases, with 10 bases spanning the gap. Germline CDR1 reads SGHKS; CDR2 reads YYEKEE (reference sequence). This CDR3 is CASSLRDQGNQPQHF. CDR3 in DNA: TGTGCCAGCAGCTTGCGTGACCAGGGCAATCAGCCCCAGCATTTT.

V and J are TRBV2 and TRBJ1-6; no clear D. V was shortened by 1 base and J by 6 bases, with 10 bases between the two germline ends. Germline lookup yields CDR1 SNHLY and CDR2 FYNNEI. CDR3 size: 15 residues. CDR3 region: CASSEVGNFNSPLHF. In nucleotides, the CDR3 is TGTGCCAGCAGTGAAGTGGGCAACTTTAATTCACCCCTCCACTTT.

The chain combines TRBV19 with TRBJ1-1; D remains unclear. This CDR3 comprises 13 residues. Germline CDR1 LNHDA, CDR2 SQIVND (reference sequence). V lost 6 bases to trimming and J lost 0 bases, with 8 bases between them. The chain's CDR3 is CASRDGLNTEAFF. CDR3 bases: TGTGCCAGTAGGGACGGTCTGAACACTGAAGCTTTCTTT.

V usage is TRBV2 and J usage is TRBJ2-7; 7 bases fit TRBD1. This CDR3 spans 22 amino acids. CDR1 SNHLY and CDR2 FYNNEI come from the germline V gene. Trimming removed 3 bases from V and 0 bases from J; junction bases left unmatched: 26. CDR3 sequence reads: CASSEGLWAGNRGGSRSYEQYF. The CDR3 DNA is TGTGCCAGCAGTGAGGGTCTGTGGGCGGGTAACCGAGGGGGCTCGCGCTCCTACGAGCAGTACTTC.

This sequence joins TRBV3-1 (or the pseudogene TRBV3-2) and TRBJ2-1; D is unresolved. The germline V and J ends were trimmed by 4 bases and 9 bases, with 7 bases remaining between them. This CDR3 comprises 11 residues. CDR1 and CDR2 from the germline V gene are LGHDT and YNNKEL (reference sequence). CDR3 sequence reads: CASSLAVEQFF. CDR3 nucleotide sequence: TGTGCCAGCAGCCTTGCCGTTGAGCAGTTCTTC.

This chain joins TRBV6-6 and TRBJ1-1; D is unclear. Germline CDR1 MNHNY, CDR2 SVGAGI (reference sequence). Trimming left V 5 bases short and J 0 bases short, with 7 bases between. The CDR3 loop spans 13 amino acids. The CDR3 reads CASSRSVNTEAFF. The CDR3 region has the DNA TGTGCCAGCAGTAGATCTGTGAACACTGAAGCTTTCTTT.

The chain couples TRBV5-1 to TRBJ2-7; 11 bases fit TRBD2. The trim removed 0 bases at V and 2 bases at J, leaving 1 base unmatched. The CDR3 is made up of 15 amino acids. Looked up from germline, CDR1 is SGHRS and CDR2 is YFSETQ. The CDR3 reads CASSLGLAGTYEQYF. CDR3 nucleotides: TGCGCCAGCAGCTTGGGACTAGCGGGAACCTACGAGCAGTACTTC.